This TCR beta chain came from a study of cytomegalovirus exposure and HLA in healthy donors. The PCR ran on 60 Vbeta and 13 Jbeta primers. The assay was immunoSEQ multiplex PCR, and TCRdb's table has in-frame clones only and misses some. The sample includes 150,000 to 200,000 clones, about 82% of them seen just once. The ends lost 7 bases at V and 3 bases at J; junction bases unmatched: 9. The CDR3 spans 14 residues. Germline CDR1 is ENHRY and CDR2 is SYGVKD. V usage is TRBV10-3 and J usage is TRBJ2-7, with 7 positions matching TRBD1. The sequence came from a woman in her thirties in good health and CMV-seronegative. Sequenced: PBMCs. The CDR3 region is CAIMAGTDNYEQYF. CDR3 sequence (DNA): TGTGCCATCATGGCCGGGACAGACAACTACGAGCAGTACTTC.